This T cell receptor beta chain is drawn from a study of blood T cells in healthy people across ages. Study-wide context: There was about one barcoded beta molecule captured by template switching per two T cells.

A second PCR, run for about 7 to 11 cycles, used a sample-barcoded 5' primer plus a J-beta primer mix. TCRdb re-analysed the 5' RACE reads in MiXCR, keeping a single row per CDR3 protein. In the table there are roughly 2 million distinct CDR3 sequences, 49% of which are singletons. General study points: With unsorted PBMCs, a conclusive comparison of naive versus antigen-experienced cells was not possible. Strong correlation existed between TCR beta diversity and naive T cell percentage.

Trimming at V came to 6 bases and at J to 1 base, leaving 8 bases not matched to a gene. This CDR3 has 15 amino acids. This clonotype was observed at least ten times. Its cognate antigen is unknown. The sequence derives from a woman in her thirties or forties in good health. Specimen: blood. This chain uses TRBV12-3 or TRBV12-4 with TRBJ2-5; 7 nucleotides agree with TRBD1. The CDR3 nucleotides read TGTGCCAGCAGCCAAACAGGGGCGTTCCAAGAGACCCAGTACTTC. This gives the protein CASSQTGAFQETQYF.